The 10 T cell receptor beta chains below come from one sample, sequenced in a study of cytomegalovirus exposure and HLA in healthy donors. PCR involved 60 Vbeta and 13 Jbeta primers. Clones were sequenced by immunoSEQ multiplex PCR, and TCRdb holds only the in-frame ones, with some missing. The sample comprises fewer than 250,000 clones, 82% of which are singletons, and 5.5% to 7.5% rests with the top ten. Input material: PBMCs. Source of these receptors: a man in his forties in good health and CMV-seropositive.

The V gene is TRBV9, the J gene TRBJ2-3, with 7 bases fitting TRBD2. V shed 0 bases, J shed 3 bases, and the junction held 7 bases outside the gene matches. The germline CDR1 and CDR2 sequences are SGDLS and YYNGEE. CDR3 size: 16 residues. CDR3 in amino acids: CASSVAPAGRTDTQYF. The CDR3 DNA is TGTGCCAGCAGCGTAGCTCCAGCGGGAAGGACAGATACGCAGTATTTT.

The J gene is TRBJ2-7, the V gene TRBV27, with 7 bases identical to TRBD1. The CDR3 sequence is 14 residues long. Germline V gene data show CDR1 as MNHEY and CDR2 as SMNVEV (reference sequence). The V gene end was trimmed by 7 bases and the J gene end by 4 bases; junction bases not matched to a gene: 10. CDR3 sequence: CASTPRQGGYEQYF. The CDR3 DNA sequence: TGTGCCAGCACCCCCAGACAGGGCGGTTACGAGCAGTACTTC.

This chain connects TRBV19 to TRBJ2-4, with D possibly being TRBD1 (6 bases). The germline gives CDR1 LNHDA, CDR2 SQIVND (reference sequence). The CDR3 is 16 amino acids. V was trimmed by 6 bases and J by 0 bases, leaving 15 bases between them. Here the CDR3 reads CASSLGHLLAKNIQYF. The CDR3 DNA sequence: TGTGCCAGTAGCCTGGGACACCTTCTAGCCAAAAACATTCAGTACTTC.

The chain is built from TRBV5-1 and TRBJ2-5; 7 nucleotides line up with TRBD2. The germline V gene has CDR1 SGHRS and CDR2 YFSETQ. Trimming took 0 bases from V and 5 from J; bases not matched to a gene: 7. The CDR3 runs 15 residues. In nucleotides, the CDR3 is TGCGCCAGCAGCTTGGCGGCGGGAGAGGGCGAGACCCAGTACTTC. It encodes CASSLAAGEGETQYF. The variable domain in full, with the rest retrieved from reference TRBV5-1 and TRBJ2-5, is KAGVTQTPRYLIKTRGQQVTLSCSPISGHRSVSWYQQTPGQGLQFLFEYFSETQRNKGNFPGRFSGRQFSNSRSEMNVSTLELGDSALYLCASSLAAGEGETQYFGPGTRLLVL.

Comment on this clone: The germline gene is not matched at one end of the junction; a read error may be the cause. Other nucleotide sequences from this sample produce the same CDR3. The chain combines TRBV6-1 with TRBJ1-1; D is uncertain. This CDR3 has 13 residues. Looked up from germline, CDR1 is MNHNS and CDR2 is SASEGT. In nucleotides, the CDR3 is TGTGCCAGCAGTGAATCGGGGAACACTGAAGCCTTCTTT. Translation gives CASSESGNTEAFF.

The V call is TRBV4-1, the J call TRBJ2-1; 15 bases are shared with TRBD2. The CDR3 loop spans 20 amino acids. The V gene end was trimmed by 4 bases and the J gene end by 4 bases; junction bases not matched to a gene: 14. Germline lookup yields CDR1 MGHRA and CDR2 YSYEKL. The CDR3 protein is CASSLPPRTSGRAIYNEQFF. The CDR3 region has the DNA TGCGCCAGCAGCCTCCCGCCCCGGACTAGCGGGAGGGCCATATACAATGAGCAGTTCTTC.

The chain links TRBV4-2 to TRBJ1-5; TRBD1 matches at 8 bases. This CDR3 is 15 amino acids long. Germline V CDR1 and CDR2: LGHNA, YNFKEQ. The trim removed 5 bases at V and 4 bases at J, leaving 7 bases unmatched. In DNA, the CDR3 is TGTGCCAGCAGCTCGGGACAGGAAATGAATCAGCCCCAGCATTTT. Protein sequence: CASSSGQEMNQPQHF.

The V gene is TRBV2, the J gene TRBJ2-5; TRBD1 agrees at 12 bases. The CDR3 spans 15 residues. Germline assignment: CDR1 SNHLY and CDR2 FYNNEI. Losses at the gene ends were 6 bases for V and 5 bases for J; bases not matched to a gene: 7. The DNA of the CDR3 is TGTGCCAGCAGCGCCGGGACAGGGGGCGAGGAGACCCAGTACTTC. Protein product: CASSAGTGGEETQYF.

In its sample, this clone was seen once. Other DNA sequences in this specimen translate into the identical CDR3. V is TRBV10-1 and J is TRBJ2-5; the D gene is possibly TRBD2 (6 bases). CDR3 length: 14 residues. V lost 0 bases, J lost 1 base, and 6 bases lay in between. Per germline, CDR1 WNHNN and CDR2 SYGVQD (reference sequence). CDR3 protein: CASSESGGQETQYF. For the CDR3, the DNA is TGCGCCAGCAGTGAGTCCGGGGGCCAAGAGACCCAGTACTTC.

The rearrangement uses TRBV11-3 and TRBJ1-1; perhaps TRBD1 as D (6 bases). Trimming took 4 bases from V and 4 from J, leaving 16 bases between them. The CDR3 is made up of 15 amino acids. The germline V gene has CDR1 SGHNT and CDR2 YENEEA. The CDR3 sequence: CASSSYLGQSTEAFF. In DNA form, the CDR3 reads TGTGCCAGCAGCTCGTACCTTGGACAGTCCACTGAAGCTTTCTTT.